This TCR beta chain was observed in a study of blood T cell repertoires in COVID-19 (dated by TCRdb to 2019 to 2021). About the investigation overall: Samples from collaborators originated in the United States, Italy and Spain and spanned both the acute and convalescent phases of COVID-19. The prospective study material was composed of cDNA or gDNA derived from T cells, B-cell-depleted T cells, or PBMCs. Deeply sampled blood TCRbeta repertoires from subjects exposed to, actively infected with, or recovered from COVID-19 were included in the dataset. The repertoires were made available in a free public database intended to serve as a resource for research on the immune response to SARS-CoV-2. The samples were drawn from two sources: the first 160 participants of the ongoing ImmuneRACE study, and 1,200 or so subjects contributed by 6 global collaborators. The sample metadata nearly always contained a de-identified subject ID, COVID-19 status, age in years and sex. Where available, HLA class I and class II types were obtained from metadata supplied by the sample provider rather than from assay-based typing.

Notes on this clone: It has no known antigen specificity. Base qualities were left out, and no much larger clone turns up one base away.

The immunoSEQ Assay, a bias-controlled multiplex PCR, was used to amplify TCRbeta CDR3 regions from genomic DNA. The study's own analysis went as follows. The number of nucleated cells in each sample was estimated from the amplification of reference gene primers within the assay. Sequence reads were collapsed and filtered to measure the absolute abundance of every unique TCRbeta CDR3 rearrangement. For each sample, productive Simpson clonality was calculated as the square root of Simpson's diversity index across productive rearrangements. TCRdb obtained this table from immuneACCESS and retained in-frame rearrangements with V and J assigned. These tables miss some clones; where compared with another copy, unresolved V genes account for less than half of the shortfall, and the remainder is unexplained. Clone size and V and J calls were adopted from that table, with D and trimming inferred from the DNA. The sample yields around 200,000 clones; roughly 86% were counted once. Jointly, the top ten make up about 3% of the sample.

Each collaborating institution followed its own protocols to collect whole blood in K2EDTA tubes. For TCRbeta analysis, collaborators shipped samples as frozen whole blood, isolated PBMCs, or DNA extracted from either of those sample types. What the study reported, not specific to this receptor: The quantity of clinical and demographic metadata differed by source and by participant and was supplied without curation.

The source is a man aged 35 to 55 with active or convalescent COVID-19. Sequencing was carried out using peripheral blood.

The bases are TGTGCCAGCAGCCTAAGCGTTGGGGGGGGGACTGAAGCTTTCTTT. This codes for CASSLSVGGGTEAFF. The chain couples TRBV5-4 to TRBJ1-1; the D region possibly corresponds to TRBD1 (5 bases align). V is clipped by 4 bases and J by 5 bases, and the sequence between their germline boundaries is 18 bases long. The CDR1 and CDR2 encoded by the germline V gene (reference sequence) are SGHNT and YYREEE. From the cysteine through the phenylalanine, the CDR3 covers 15 amino acids. Of the read, only the CDR3 DNA is kept; its 45 bases are in frame from base 1.